The 24 T cell receptor beta chains listed next were all sequenced from one sample in a study of blood T cell repertoires in COVID-19. Sequenced by immunoSEQ multiplex PCR; TCRdb stores in-frame clones only, minus some. The sample gives some 70,000 clones, roughly 91% of which show up once; 6.6% is in the top ten. Sample: peripheral blood. Receptor source: a man in his fifties or sixties with active COVID-19.

Only one count was recorded for this clone. This chain links TRBV2 with TRBJ2-7; 14 nucleotides match TRBD2. Trimming at V came to 6 bases and at J to 2 bases, leaving 0 bases not matched to a gene. CDR1 SNHLY and CDR2 FYNNEI come from the germline V gene. The CDR3 has 14 amino acids. This CDR3 is CASRTSGGAYEQYF. In DNA form, the CDR3 reads TGTGCCAGCAGGACTAGCGGGGGGGCCTACGAGCAGTACTTC.

The rearrangement links TRBV28 to TRBJ2-7; D unresolved. Trimming cost V 3 bases and J 7 bases, with 13 bases left between them. CDR1 is MDHEN, CDR2 SYDVKM, per germline. The CDR3 covers 13 residues. DNA of the CDR3: TGTGCCAGCAGTTTCATCCCCACTCCGGAGCAGTACTTC. Translated: CASSFIPTPEQYF.

V is TRBV28 and J is TRBJ2-2, with 9 nucleotides matching TRBD1. Per germline, CDR1 MDHEN and CDR2 SYDVKM. The V segment lost 6 bases and the J segment 5 bases; nucleotides outside the gene matches: 10. This CDR3 region has 16 residues. CDR3 sequence (DNA): TGTGCCAGCAGCTATCCGGGACAGGGTTGGACCGGGGAGCTGTTTTTT. It specifies CASSYPGQGWTGELFF. Full variable domain (remainder filled in from reference TRBV28 and TRBJ2-2): DVKVTQSSRYLVKRTGEKVFLECVQDMDHENMFWYRQDPGLGLRLIYFSYDVKMKEKGDIPEGYSVSREKKERFSLILESASTNQTSMYLCASSYPGQGWTGELFFGEGSRLTVL.

The V and J genes are TRBV7-9 and TRBJ2-7, with a tentative D call TRBD1 (6 bases). Germline V gene lookup returns CDR1 SEHNR and CDR2 FQNEAQ (reference sequence). The CDR3 length is 18 residues. V gave up 4 bases and J gave up 0 bases, with 22 bases separating them. The CDR3 loop is CASSYSNPLTGLSYEQYF. CDR3 in DNA: TGTGCCAGCAGCTACTCCAACCCTCTGACAGGCCTCTCCTACGAGCAGTACTTC.

The J gene is TRBJ2-1, the V gene TRBV7-3; 8 bases are shared with TRBD2. Germline loops: CDR1 SGHTA, CDR2 FQGTGA. This CDR3 is 14 amino acids long. The V and J ends lost 7 bases and 2 bases, in that order; junction bases with no gene match: 4. In nucleotides, the CDR3 is TGTGCCAGCAAGGCGGGGGGACCCTACAATGAGCAGTTCTTC. Encoded protein: CASKAGGPYNEQFF.

This chain links TRBV28 with TRBJ1-1; the D is unclear. The CDR3 has 13 amino acids. Germline lookup yields CDR1 MDHEN and CDR2 SYDVKM. The V and J ends lost 1 base and 1 base respectively, with 4 bases between them. The DNA of the CDR3 is TGTGCCAGCAGTTTATTAGAGAACACTGAAGCTTTCTTT. Its protein is CASSLLENTEAFF.

The chain links TRBV27 to TRBJ1-3, with D maybe TRBD1 (5 bases). Trimming took 6 bases from V and 0 from J, leaving 9 bases between them. CDR3 size: 14 residues. CDR1 is MNHEY and CDR2 is SMNVEV in the germline V gene (reference sequence). This chain's CDR3 is CASRGGLSGNTIYF. CDR3 nucleotide sequence: TGTGCCAGCAGGGGGGGACTCTCTGGAAACACCATATATTTT.

This chain links TRBV25-1 with TRBJ1-2, with 8 nucleotides matching TRBD1. Germline CDR1 MGHDK, CDR2 SYGVNS. J gave up 8 bases and V 6 bases, and 8 bases lay outside the gene matches. The CDR3 runs 13 residues. DNA of the CDR3: TGTGCCAGCAGCCCAGGGGGCCCGGGAGGCTACACCTTC. This sequence encodes CASSPGGPGGYTF.

V and J are TRBV6-5 and TRBJ1-3, with 10 bases matching TRBD1. CDR3 length equals 16 residues. Germline CDR1 and CDR2: MNHEY and SVGAGI. V dropped 3 bases and J dropped 4; count of bases not matched to a gene: 6. Written as DNA, the CDR3 is TGTGCCAGCAGTTATCGGGACAGGGGTGTGGGAAACACCATATATTTT. Translated: CASSYRDRGVGNTIYF.

As concerns this clone: Different DNA sequences within this sample yield the same CDR3. The chain couples TRBV12-3 or TRBV12-4 to TRBJ1-1, with 8 positions matching TRBD1. The CDR3 length is 11 residues. V shed 6 bases and J 8 bases; nucleotides not matched to a gene: 2. CDR3 loop: CASSRTGEAFF. In DNA, the CDR3 is TGTGCCAGCAGCCGGACAGGGGAAGCTTTCTTT.

This clone was seen just once. V usage is TRBV28 and J usage is TRBJ2-2; D may be TRBD2 (6 bases). V was shortened by 7 bases and J by 5 bases, with 17 bases between the two germline ends. The CDR3 is made up of 15 amino acids. Per germline, CDR1 MDHEN and CDR2 SYDVKM. The CDR3 loop reads CASNGGILDTGELFF. CDR3 bases: TGTGCCAGCAACGGCGGGATATTGGATACCGGGGAGCTGTTTTTT.

The chain uses TRBV28 and TRBJ1-5, with TRBD1 matching 8 bases. There are 15 residues in the CDR3. The germline CDR1 and CDR2 sequences are MDHEN and SYDVKM. V was pared by 6 bases and J by 6 bases, with 10 bases of the junction left unmatched. CDR3 region: CASRGPGQGRQPQHF. The CDR3, as DNA: TGTGCCAGCAGGGGTCCTGGACAGGGCCGTCAGCCCCAGCATTTT. Variable domain in full (rest from reference TRBV28 and TRBJ1-5): DVKVTQSSRYLVKRTGEKVFLECVQDMDHENMFWYRQDPGLGLRLIYFSYDVKMKEKGDIPEGYSVSREKKERFSLILESASTNQTSMYLCASRGPGQGRQPQHFGDGTRLSIL.

This clone has more than one count but fewer than ten. The chain recombines TRBV11-2 with TRBJ1-1; D gene unclear. Germline CDR1 is SGHAT and CDR2 is FQNNGV. V was cut by 2 bases and J by 5 bases, with 12 bases left in between. The CDR3 is made up of 14 amino acids. This CDR3 reads CASSLIHRGTEAFF. CDR3 DNA sequence: TGTGCCAGCAGCTTAATACACCGAGGGACTGAAGCTTTCTTT.

This sequence joins TRBV19 and TRBJ1-4, with D perhaps matching TRBD1 (6 bases). There are 15 residues in the CDR3. Germline CDR1 and CDR2: LNHDA and SQIVND (reference sequence). The V end lost 5 bases, the J end lost 5 bases, and 15 bases lay between the germline ends. CDR3 loop: CASSGPTGGNEKLFF. In DNA form, the CDR3 reads TGTGCCAGTAGTGGCCCGACAGGCGGAAATGAAAAACTGTTTTTT.

The chain is built from TRBV5-6 and TRBJ1-5; the D gene is possibly TRBD1 (6 bases). CDR3 length equals 16 residues. CDR1 and CDR2 from the germline V gene are SGHDT and YYEEEE. V lost 2 bases and J lost 1, with 13 bases in between. The CDR3 sequence is CASSFLGARSNQPQHF. The CDR3 DNA reads as TGTGCCAGCAGCTTTTTGGGGGCTAGGAGCAATCAGCCCCAGCATTTT.

CDR3 in amino acids: CASCILAGGTGELFF. DNA for the CDR3: TGTGCCAGCTGCATATTAGCGGGAGGTACCGGGGAGCTGTTTTTT. The V call is TRBV7-2, the J call TRBJ2-2; 10 nucleotides match TRBD2. Germline CDR1 SGHTA, CDR2 FQGNSA. The CDR3 extends over 15 amino acids. Losses at the gene ends were 8 bases for V and 5 bases for J; bases not matched to a gene: 8.

The rearrangement joins TRBV6-8 to TRBJ2-7; no clear D gene. The germline V and J ends were trimmed by 6 bases and 2 bases, with 8 bases remaining between them. The CDR3 length is 12 residues. The germline gives CDR1 MNHGY, CDR2 SAAAGT. Here the CDR3 reads CASSRTAYEQYF. The CDR3 nucleotides read TGTGCCAGCAGCCGCACAGCCTACGAGCAGTACTTC.

This clone showed up just once. The chain combines TRBV14 with TRBJ1-1; maybe TRBD1 (5 bases). Trimming pared 0 bases from V and 4 bases from J, leaving 12 bases between. The CDR3 is made up of 15 amino acids. In germline, CDR1 is SGHDN, CDR2 FVKESK. The DNA for the CDR3 is TGTGCCAGCAGCCAAGATGCCAGGGTTGGCACTGAAGCTTTCTTT. This sequence encodes CASSQDARVGTEAFF.

This chain uses TRBV6-5 with TRBJ2-7; the match to TRBD1 covers 9 bases. V lost 4 bases, J lost 0 bases, and 1 base stayed unmatched. CDR3 length equals 14 residues. CDR1 MNHEY and CDR2 SVGAGI come from the germline V gene. In DNA, the CDR3 is TGTGCCAGCAGTTTGACAGGGGGCTCCTACGAGCAGTACTTC. Amino acids: CASSLTGGSYEQYF.

CDR3 nucleotide sequence: TGTGCCAGCAGCTACAGGGACAGGGGGACCTACGAGCAGTACTTC. Encoded protein: CASSYRDRGTYEQYF. The chain has TRBV7-9 and TRBJ2-7, with 11 bases identical to TRBD1. Germline-derived CDR1 and CDR2 are SEHNR and FQNEAQ (reference sequence). The ends lost 4 bases at V and 2 bases at J; junction bases unmatched: 4. The length of the CDR3 is 15 residues.

This sequence joins TRBV5-4 and TRBJ2-3; 11 bases agree with TRBD2. The CDR3 covers 16 residues. Germline assignment: CDR1 SGHNT and CDR2 YYREEE (reference sequence). V dropped 4 bases and J dropped 0; count of bases not matched to a gene: 4. This chain's CDR3 is CASSHTSGGSTDTQYF. The CDR3 DNA follows: TGTGCCAGCAGCCATACTAGCGGGGGTAGCACAGATACGCAGTATTTT.

The CDR3 DNA is TGTGCCACCAGCAGAGATCTGACAGTCTACAATGAGCAGTTCTTC. It yields the protein CATSRDLTVYNEQFF. The chain links TRBV15 to TRBJ2-1, with D maybe TRBD1 (5 bases). CDR1 and CDR2 (germline): LNHNV, YYDKDF (reference sequence). The CDR3 is 15 amino acids. V gave up 0 bases and J gave up 3 bases, with 9 bases separating them.

The chain recombines TRBV3-1 (or the pseudogene TRBV3-2) with TRBJ1-2; the D gene is possibly TRBD1 (5 bases). From germline, CDR1 is LGHDT and CDR2 YNNKEL (reference sequence). Deletions cut 3 bases from V and 7 bases from J, with 12 bases between. CDR3 length equals 13 residues. CDR3 sequence reads: CASSHVGGGGYTF. CDR3 nucleotides: TGTGCCAGCAGCCACGTCGGGGGTGGTGGCTACACCTTC.

J is TRBJ1-4 and V is TRBV7-9, with TRBD1 identical over 8 bases. Germline CDR1 SEHNR, CDR2 FQNEAQ (reference sequence). The CDR3 covers 14 residues. V lost 9 bases, J lost 5 bases, and 8 bases stayed unmatched. This CDR3 reads CASKVDRGNEKLFF. CDR3 nucleotide sequence: TGTGCCAGTAAAGTAGACAGGGGAAATGAAAAACTGTTTTTT.